The 17 T cell receptor beta chains reported below all come from one sample, sequenced in a study of blood T cell repertoires in COVID-19. Method: immunoSEQ multiplex PCR; TCRdb's copy keeps in-frame clones and lacks some. The sample consists of a few hundred thousand clones, approximately 86% of them appearing once. The material sequenced was peripheral blood. Receptor source: a man between 40 and 49 years old who had recovered from COVID-19.

The genes are TRBV5-4 and TRBJ2-2, with D perhaps TRBD1 (7 bases). V was trimmed by 4 bases and J by 5 bases, leaving 18 bases between them. The V gene's germline CDR1 is SGHNT and CDR2 YYREEE (reference sequence). This CDR3 is 16 amino acids long. The CDR3 region is CASSPGLPGGTGELFF. DNA for the CDR3: TGTGCCAGCAGCCCGGGACTCCCAGGGGGGACCGGGGAGCTGTTTTTT.

The chain combines TRBV19 with TRBJ2-5; 7 bases fit TRBD1. This CDR3 region has 14 residues. The germline V gene encodes CDR1 LNHDA and CDR2 SQIVND (reference sequence). V shed 5 bases, J shed 2 bases, and the junction held 5 bases outside the gene matches. The CDR3: CASSGQGQQETQYF. In DNA, the CDR3 is TGTGCCAGTAGTGGTCAGGGACAGCAAGAGACCCAGTACTTC.

The rearrangement uses TRBV9 and TRBJ1-4; TRBD1 might be the D (6 bases). Trimming cost V 3 bases and J 5 bases, with 14 bases left between them. Germline V gives CDR1 SGDLS, CDR2 YYNGEE. The CDR3 extends over 15 amino acids. The CDR3 DNA reads as TGTGCCAGCAGCGGGCAGACAGGAAGAAATGAAAAACTGTTTTTT. Translating gives CASSGQTGRNEKLFF.

V usage is TRBV7-6 and J usage is TRBJ2-3; 8 nucleotides agree with TRBD2. Germline loops: CDR1 SGHVS, CDR2 FNYEAQ. The CDR3 consists of 16 residues. V shed 5 bases, J shed 4 bases, and the junction held 11 bases outside the gene matches. The CDR3 loop is CASSKPRGGGSDTQYF. In nucleotides, the CDR3 is TGTGCCAGCAGCAAACCACGGGGGGGAGGGTCAGATACGCAGTATTTT.

V gene TRBV9 combines with J gene TRBJ2-1, with D hard to call. CDR3 length equals 14 residues. V was shortened by 1 base and J by 4 bases, with 9 bases between the two germline ends. Germline V lookup: CDR1 SGDLS, CDR2 YYNGEE. CDR3 residues: CASSVIPDYNEQFF. In nucleotides, the CDR3 is TGTGCCAGCAGCGTAATCCCAGATTACAATGAGCAGTTCTTC.

The chain combines TRBV18 with TRBJ2-3; tentatively, D is TRBD1 (6 bases). The germline gives CDR1 KGHSH, CDR2 LQKENI. This CDR3 comprises 13 residues. The V and J ends lost 2 bases and 10 bases respectively, with 13 bases between them. The CDR3 DNA reads TGTGCCAGCTCACCAATAGGGGGTGAAGCGCAGTATTTT. It codes for CASSPIGGEAQYF.

The J gene is TRBJ2-7, the V gene TRBV6-5, with D possibly matching TRBD1 (6 bases). V lost 5 bases to trimming and J lost 3 bases, with 17 bases between them. The germline gives CDR1 MNHEY, CDR2 SVGAGI. This CDR3 region has 15 residues. CDR3 nucleotide sequence: TGTGCCAGCAGTCTGACGGACAGCTTCAACTACGAGCAGTACTTC. Protein product: CASSLTDSFNYEQYF.

This clone has a handful of counts. The rearrangement uses TRBV6-5 and TRBJ2-2; a possible D gene is TRBD1 (6 bases). The V gene's germline CDR1 is MNHEY and CDR2 SVGAGI. This CDR3 is built from 13 residues. V lost 2 bases to trimming and J lost 14 bases, with 15 bases between them. The DNA for the CDR3 is TGTGCCAGCAGTTACCGGACAGATATGAGACTGTTTTTT. Protein product: CASSYRTDMRLFF.

The genes are TRBV5-4 and TRBJ2-1; D may be TRBD2 (6 bases). This CDR3 is 12 amino acids long. The V gene lost 3 bases and the J gene lost 15 bases, with 16 bases spanning the gap. Germline-derived CDR1 and CDR2 are SGHNT and YYREEE (reference sequence). The CDR3: CASSSGASNRFF. The CDR3 nucleotides read TGTGCCAGCAGCTCGGGAGCGTCGAATCGGTTCTTC.

The chain carries TRBV9 and TRBJ1-1, with 9 bases aligning to TRBD1. The CDR3 loop spans 14 amino acids. Germline V gene lookup returns CDR1 SGDLS and CDR2 YYNGEE. With 3 bases clipped from V and 4 bases from J, the junction kept 4 bases outside the gene matches. The CDR3, as DNA: TGTGCCAGCAGCGCGGGACAGGGTGCCACTGAAGCTTTCTTT. Its protein product is CASSAGQGATEAFF.

V is TRBV5-4 and J is TRBJ1-2, with 10 nucleotides matching TRBD1. V trimming: 3 bases; J trimming: 7 bases; junction bases outside the gene matches: 3. From germline, CDR1 is SGHNT and CDR2 YYREEE (reference sequence). The CDR3 consists of 13 residues. The CDR3 loop reads CASSSTGGGGYTF. For the CDR3, the DNA is TGTGCCAGCAGCTCGACAGGGGGCGGTGGCTACACCTTC.

The chain has TRBV5-1 and TRBJ2-3, with 9 bases that match TRBD1. The CDR3 contains 14 residues. Germline V gives CDR1 SGHRS, CDR2 YFSETQ. With V trimmed by 4 bases and J by 7 bases, 7 bases remained unmatched. The CDR3 DNA is TGCGCCAGCAGCCCCGGACAGGGGTGGAATACGCAGTATTTT. Translated: CASSPGQGWNTQYF.

The DNA for the CDR3 is TGTGCCAGCAGCCATCGTAGCGGGAGGGGGTACAATGAGCAGTTCTTC. Translation gives CASSHRSGRGYNEQFF. The chain links TRBV3-1 (or the pseudogene TRBV3-2) to TRBJ2-1; 11 bases map to TRBD2. Losses at the gene ends were 3 bases for V and 4 bases for J; bases not matched to a gene: 5. Germline lookup yields CDR1 LGHDT and CDR2 YNNKEL (reference sequence). The CDR3 covers 16 residues.

V gene TRBV7-8 combines with J gene TRBJ2-7; 7 bases are shared with TRBD1. This CDR3 region has 14 residues. From germline, CDR1 is SGHVS and CDR2 FQNEAQ. The V segment lost 4 bases and the J segment 1 base; nucleotides outside the gene matches: 4. CDR3 nucleotides: TGTGCCAGCAGCTCAGACAGGGTTTCCTACGAGCAGTACTTC. Its protein is CASSSDRVSYEQYF.

The V gene is TRBV2, the J gene TRBJ2-4; possible D gene TRBD2, 5 bases. The germline gives CDR1 SNHLY, CDR2 FYNNEI. The CDR3 is 13 amino acids. Trimming removed 6 bases from V and 9 bases from J, with 15 bases in between. The CDR3 sequence is CASSREVEVIQYF. CDR3 coding DNA: TGTGCCAGCAGCCGGGAAGTTGAGGTCATTCAGTACTTC.

This chain joins TRBV5-1 and TRBJ2-3, with a weak D call TRBD2 (5 bases). Trimming left V 5 bases short and J 3 bases short, with 10 bases between. In germline, CDR1 is SGHRS, CDR2 YFSETQ. The CDR3 extends over 13 amino acids. The CDR3 reads CASREDATDTQYF. DNA of the CDR3: TGCGCCAGCAGGGAGGACGCTACAGATACGCAGTATTTT.

The gene calls are TRBV9 and TRBJ2-1; TRBD2 is a possible D gene (5 bases). Deletions cut 1 base from V and 0 bases from J, with 14 bases between. The germline V gene encodes CDR1 SGDLS and CDR2 YYNGEE. The CDR3 spans 17 residues. The CDR3 reads CASSVKSRTSSYNEQFF. The CDR3 region has the DNA TGTGCCAGCAGCGTAAAAAGTAGGACTTCCTCCTACAATGAGCAGTTCTTC.